This T cell receptor beta chain derives from a study of blood T cells in healthy people across ages. Study outcomes and limitations: Any changes in expanded clonotypes were possibly confounded, as donor CMV status remained unknown. Per million T cells, TCR beta diversity dropped about linearly as age rose.

The CDR3 is made up of 14 amino acids. Germline V CDR1 and CDR2: PRHDT, FYEKMQ (reference sequence). This clonotype has a handful of counts. Its antigen is as yet unknown. A second PCR of roughly 7 to 11 cycles used a sample-barcoded 5' primer and a J-beta primer mix. TCRdb used MiXCR to reprocess the 5' RACE reads, holding one entry per CDR3 protein. This table has about 1.1 million distinct CDR3 sequences, roughly two fifths appearing once. This receptor was identified in a man between 18 and 29 years old in good health. The specimen sequenced was blood. The rearrangement uses TRBV13 and TRBJ2-7; D is possibly TRBD1 (5 bases). TRBJ2-4 matches the DNA end more closely, so the J call is doubtful. The CDR3 DNA reads TGTGCCAGCAGGGACACCCAAAATTCGAACATTCAGTACTTC. Amino acid sequence: CASRDTQNSNIQYF.